The rows below give T cell receptor beta chains drawn from one sample of a study of shared clonotypes between healthy human individuals. Clones were read by immunoSEQ multiplex PCR, and TCRdb kept only the in-frame ones, dropping some. The profile covers about 490,000 clones, with 70% to 80% appearing a single time and about 12% taken by the ten largest. What was sequenced was PBMCs. Receptors were obtained from a woman aged 40 to 50 in good health. Some clones in this sample may be carry-over from other donors' samples. Each CDR3 is given with its conserved first and last residue. A D gene is named only where the DNA matches it firmly. Expanded clones get a size class; other rows say once, few or many, or leave the size out.

abundance	d_gene	v_gene	len	j_gene	CDR3nt	CDR3aa
NA	NA	TRBV4-1	14	TRBJ2-1	TGCGCCAGCAGCCAACCCACATCCCAGAGGGAGCAGTTCTTC	CASSQPTSQREQFF
many	TRBD2	TRBV15	15	TRBJ2-1	TGTGCCACCAGCAGAGTAGCGGGGTCGTACAATGAGCAGTTCTTC	CATSRVAGSYNEQFF
NA	NA	TRBV5-4	14	TRBJ2-4	TGTGCCAGCAGCTTGGCCGGGGGAAGAGGCATTCAGTACTTC	CASSLAGGRGIQYF
NA	NA	TRBV27	12	TRBJ2-1	TGTGCCAGCAGATCCAGATACAATGAGCAGTTCTTC	CASRSRYNEQFF
NA	NA	TRBV27	18	TRBJ1-1	TGTGCCAGCAGTTTCTCTGGGGGGCAGGGGACAATGAACACTGAAGCTTTCTTT	CASSFSGGQGTMNTEAFF
NA	TRBD2	TRBV29-1	18	TRBJ2-5	TGCAGCGTACCAACTGGGACAGAAAGACTAGCGGGAGGGGAGACCCAGTACTTC	CSVPTGTERLAGGETQYF
few	NA	TRBV4-1	17	TRBJ2-2	TGCGCCAGCAGCCTATCCGGGACTTCCTTGAACACCGGGGAGCTGTTTTTT	CASSLSGTSLNTGELFF
NA	TRBD2	TRBV9	17	TRBJ2-1	TGTGCCAGCAGCAAAACGGGACTAGCGGGAGCTCGGAATGAGCAGTTCTTC	CASSKTGLAGARNEQFF
NA	NA	TRBV30	14	TRBJ1-4	TGTGCCTGGAGCGGGACTTTGACTAATGAAAAACTGTTTTTT	CAWSGTLTNEKLFF
NA	NA	TRBV19	14	TRBJ2-7	TGTGCCAGTAGTATAGGCACAGGGATGCACGAGCAGTACTTC	CASSIGTGMHEQYF
NA	NA	TRBV4-2	15	TRBJ2-3	TGTGCCAGCGGCCAATCAGGGGGGAACACAGATACGCAGTATTTT	CASGQSGGNTDTQYF
NA	NA	TRBV5-6	14	TRBJ2-4	TGTGCCAGCAGTTCCGCCTCAGGGGCGGACATTCAGTACTTC	CASSSASGADIQYF
NA	NA	TRBV27	15	TRBJ2-7	TGTGCCAGCAGTCGACAGGTGGGGGGGGGATACGAGCAGTACTTC	CASSRQVGGGYEQYF
NA	NA	TRBV6-6	12	TRBJ2-2	TGTGCCAGCAGTTTGGGGGCCGGGGAGCTGTTTTTT	CASSLGAGELFF
few	TRBD1	TRBV25-1	14	TRBJ1-5	TGTGCCAGCAGTGTAGGACAGGGCAATCAGCCCCAGCATTTT	CASSVGQGNQPQHF
NA	NA	TRBV30	15	TRBJ2-1	TGTGCCTGGAGTGTAACCAGGGGGGTCGGCGGTGAGCAGTTCTTC	CAWSVTRGVGGEQFF
NA	TRBD2	TRBV6-5	14	TRBJ2-3	TGTGCCAGCAGTATAGGCGGGAGATTGAATACGCAGTATTTT	CASSIGGRLNTQYF
NA	NA	TRBV27	15	TRBJ1-5	TGTGCCAGCAGTTTAGTAGCGTATAGCAATCAGCCCCAGCATTTT	CASSLVAYSNQPQHF
NA	NA	TRBV7-9	15	TRBJ1-6	TGTGCCAGCACCCGGGGCGGGCAGCAAAATTCACCCCTCCACTTT	CASTRGGQQNSPLHF
NA	TRBD1	TRBV27	15	TRBJ2-1	TGTGCCAGCAGCCTCAACCGGGACAGGTACAATGAGCAGTTCTTC	CASSLNRDRYNEQFF
NA	NA	TRBV27	14	TRBJ1-1	TGTGCCAGCAGTTTAAGTCGGATGAACACTGAAGCTTTCTTT	CASSLSRMNTEAFF
NA	NA	TRBV19	16	TRBJ2-2	TGTGCCAGTAGTAACCAAGGCGAACCGAACACCGGGGAGCTGTTTTTT	CASSNQGEPNTGELFF
many	TRBD2	TRBV10-3	17	TRBJ2-7	TGTGCCATCAGTGACCCTAAGGAGGGCGGGAGGGAGTACGAGCAGTACTTC	CAISDPKEGGREYEQYF
NA	NA	TRBV5-1	15	TRBJ1-4	TGCGCCAGCAGCGGAGGGTCGAACCCGGGTGAAAAACTGTTTTTT	CASSGGSNPGEKLFF
NA	TRBD1	TRBV14	15	TRBJ2-7	TGTGCCAGCAGCCAAGGGGGACAGACCCCCTACGAGCAGTACTTC	CASSQGGQTPYEQYF
NA	NA	TRBV11-2	12	TRBJ2-3	TGTGCCAGCAGCCCCTCGGGAGATACGCAGTATTTT	CASSPSGDTQYF
NA	NA	TRBV7-9	15	TRBJ2-7	TGTGCCAGCAGCTTTGGGGGGCGAAAATTCTACGAGCAGTACTTC	CASSFGGRKFYEQYF
NA	NA	TRBV5-1	15	TRBJ1-2	TGCGCCAGCAGCCCTGATCTACAGGGCTACTATGGCTACACCTTC	CASSPDLQGYYGYTF